The text below deals with one TCR beta chain. The method was immunoSEQ multiplex PCR; TCRdb's version includes in-frame clones alone and lacks a portion of them. The sample lists some 320,000 clones, about 89% occurring once. The germline gives CDR1 MDHEN, CDR2 SYDVKM. V lost 6 bases and J lost 0, with 9 bases in between. The CDR3 has 13 amino acids. This specimen belongs to a study of blood T cell repertoires in COVID-19. The chain joins TRBV28 to TRBJ2-7; possible D gene TRBD2, 6 bases. The sequence came from a man aged 55 to 70 who had recovered from COVID-19. Sequenced sample: PBMCs or T cells enriched from blood (not recorded which). The CDR3 DNA follows: TGTGCCAGCAGCCCGGGGGACTCCTACGAGCAGTACTTC. Amino acid sequence: CASSPGDSYEQYF.